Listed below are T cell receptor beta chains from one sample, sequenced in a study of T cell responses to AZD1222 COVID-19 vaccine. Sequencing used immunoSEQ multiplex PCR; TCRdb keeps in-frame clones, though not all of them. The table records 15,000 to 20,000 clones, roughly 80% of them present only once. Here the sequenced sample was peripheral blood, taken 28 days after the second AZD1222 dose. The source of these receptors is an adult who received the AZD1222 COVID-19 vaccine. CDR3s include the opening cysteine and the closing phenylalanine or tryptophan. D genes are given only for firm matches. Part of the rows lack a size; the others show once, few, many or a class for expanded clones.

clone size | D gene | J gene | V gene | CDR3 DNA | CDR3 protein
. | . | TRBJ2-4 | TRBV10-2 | TGCGCCAGCAGTGAGAATAGGGATCTAGCCAAAAACATTCAGTACTTC | CASSENRDLAKNIQYF
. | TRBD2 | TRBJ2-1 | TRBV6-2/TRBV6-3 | TGTGCCAGCAGTTACGGACTAGCGGCATACAATGAGCAGTTCTTC | CASSYGLAAYNEQFF
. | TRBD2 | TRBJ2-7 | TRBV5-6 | TGTGCCAGCAGCTTGGAACCCTTAGCGGGAGGTGGCGAGCAGTACTTC | CASSLEPLAGGGEQYF
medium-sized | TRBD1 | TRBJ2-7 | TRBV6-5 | TGTGCCAGCAGTTACGCGGGACAGGGAGACGAGCAGTACTTC | CASSYAGQGDEQYF
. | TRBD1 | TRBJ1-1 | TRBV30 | TGTGCCTGGAGTGTTCAGGGGGCGACTGAAGCTTTCTTT | CAWSVQGATEAFF
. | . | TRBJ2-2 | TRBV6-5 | TGTGCCAGCACTAAGACTCACAACACCGGGGAGCTGTTTTTT | CASTKTHNTGELFF
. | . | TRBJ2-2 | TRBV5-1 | TGCGCCAGCACCAGTCGGCAATGGGGCGACACCGGGGAGCTGTTTTTT | CASTSRQWGDTGELFF
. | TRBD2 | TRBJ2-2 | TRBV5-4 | TGTGCCAGCAGGGGCGGGGGTCTGGGCACCGGGGAGCTGTTTTTT | CASRGGGLGTGELFF
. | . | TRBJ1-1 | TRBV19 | TGTGCCAGCCGGGACGGGGCAATGAACACTGAAGCTTTCTTT | CASRDGAMNTEAFF
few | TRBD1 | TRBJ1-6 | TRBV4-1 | TGCGCCAGCAGCCAAACACGGGGACAGGGTCGATCACCCCTCCACTTT | CASSQTRGQGRSPLHF
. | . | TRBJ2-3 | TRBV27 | TGTGCCAGCGGCGGGGAGTATGGTGATACGCAGTATTTT | CASGGEYGDTQYF
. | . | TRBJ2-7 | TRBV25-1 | TGTGCCAGCAGTCCCCAAGGGGGGCCCTCCTACGAGCAGTACTTC | CASSPQGGPSYEQYF
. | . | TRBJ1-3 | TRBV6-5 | TGTGCCAGCAGGAGGACAGTTGACGGAAACACCATATATTTT | CASRRTVDGNTIYF
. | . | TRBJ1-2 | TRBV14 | TGTGCCAGCAGCCAAGATTGGACAGCCGGCTACACCTTC | CASSQDWTAGYTF
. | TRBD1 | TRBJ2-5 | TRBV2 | TGTGCCAGCAGTTTCCAAGGGGGCGAAGAGACCCAGTACTTC | CASSFQGGEETQYF
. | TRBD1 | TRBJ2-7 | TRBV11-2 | TGTGCCAGCAGCTCGACGGCCCGACAGGGGGGGAACTACGAGCAGTACTTC | CASSSTARQGGNYEQYF
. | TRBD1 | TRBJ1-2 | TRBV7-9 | TGTGCCAGCAGCGCCGGACAGGCCTATGGCTACACCTTC | CASSAGQAYGYTF
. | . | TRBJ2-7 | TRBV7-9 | TGTGCCAGCAAACCCGGCTACGGATCCTACGAGCAGTACTTC | CASKPGYGSYEQYF
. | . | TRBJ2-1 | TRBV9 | TGTGCCAGCAGCGTTCTACCGGTCTACAATGAGCAGTTCTTC | CASSVLPVYNEQFF
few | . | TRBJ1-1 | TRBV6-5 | TGTGCCAGCACTCGGGACCGGGCTTCCACTGAAGCTTTCTTT | CASTRDRASTEAFF
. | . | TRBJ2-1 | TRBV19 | TGTGCCAGTAGTATCGGCAGGGGGGGCAATGAGCAGTTCTTC | CASSIGRGGNEQFF
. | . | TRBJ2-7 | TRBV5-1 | TGCGCCAGCAGCTTGGAGACTGGGAGCTCCTACGAGCAGTACTTC | CASSLETGSSYEQYF
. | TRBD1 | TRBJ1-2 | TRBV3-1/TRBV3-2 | TGTGCCAGCAGCCACCTGGACAGGGCGGGGGGCTACACCTTC | CASSHLDRAGGYTF
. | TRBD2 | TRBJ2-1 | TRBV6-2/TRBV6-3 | TGTGCCAGCAGTTACGGGGGACTAGTAGAGAATGAGCAGTTCTTC | CASSYGGLVENEQFF
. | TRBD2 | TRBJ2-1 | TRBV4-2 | TGTGCCAGCAGCCTCGGGACTAGCGGGGGGGCTAATGAGCAGTTCTTC | CASSLGTSGGANEQFF
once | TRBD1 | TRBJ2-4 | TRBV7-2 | TGTGCCAGCAGCTTCCGGACAGGGGCAAACATTCAGTACTTC | CASSFRTGANIQYF
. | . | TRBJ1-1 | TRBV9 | TGTGCCAGCAGCGTAGCTAGCGAGAACACTGAAGCTTTCTTT | CASSVASENTEAFF
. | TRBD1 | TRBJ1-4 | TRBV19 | TGTGCCAGTACCTCACAGGGGACAACTAATGAAAAACTGTTTTTT | CASTSQGTTNEKLFF
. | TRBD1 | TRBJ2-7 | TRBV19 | TGTGCCAGTAGTATACGACAGGGCACCTACGAGCAGTACTTC | CASSIRQGTYEQYF
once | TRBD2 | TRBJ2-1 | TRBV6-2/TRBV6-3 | TGTGCCAGCAGTTCCGTCGCGGGAGCGAAATACAATGAGCAGTTCTTC | CASSSVAGAKYNEQFF
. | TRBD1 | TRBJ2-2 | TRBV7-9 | TGTGCCAGCAGCTCCAAACAGGGGGGAAGGACCGGGGAGCTGTTTTTT | CASSSKQGGRTGELFF
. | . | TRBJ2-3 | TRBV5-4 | TGTGCCAGCAGCAGGGGAGGCCAATATGGAGATACGCAGTATTTT | CASSRGGQYGDTQYF
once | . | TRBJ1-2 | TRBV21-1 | TGTGCCAGCAGCACCCCACGGGACGGTGGAATAACCAACTATGGCTACACCTTC | CASSTPRDGGITNYGYTF
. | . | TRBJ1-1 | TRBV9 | TGTGCCAGCAGCTACAGACCCCAATGGACTGAAGCTTTCTTT | CASSYRPQWTEAFF
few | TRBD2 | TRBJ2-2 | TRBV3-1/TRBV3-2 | TGTGCCAGCAGCCTTCGTAGCGGGAGAGACGGGGAGCTGTTTTTT | CASSLRSGRDGELFF